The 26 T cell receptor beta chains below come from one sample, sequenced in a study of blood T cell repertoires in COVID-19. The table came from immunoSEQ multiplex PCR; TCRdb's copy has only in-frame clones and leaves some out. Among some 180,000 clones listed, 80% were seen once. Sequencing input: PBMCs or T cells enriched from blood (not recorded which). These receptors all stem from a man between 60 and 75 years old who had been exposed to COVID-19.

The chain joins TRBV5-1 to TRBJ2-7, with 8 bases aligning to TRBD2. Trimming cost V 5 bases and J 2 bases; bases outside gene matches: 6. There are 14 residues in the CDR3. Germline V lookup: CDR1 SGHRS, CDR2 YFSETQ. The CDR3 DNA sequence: TGCGCCAGCAGACCTAGCGGGCCCCCCTACGAGCAGTACTTC. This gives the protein CASRPSGPPYEQYF.

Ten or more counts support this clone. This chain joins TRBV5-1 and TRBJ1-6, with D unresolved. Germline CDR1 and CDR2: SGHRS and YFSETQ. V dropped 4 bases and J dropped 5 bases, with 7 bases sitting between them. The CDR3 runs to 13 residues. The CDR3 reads CASSAGDNSPLHF. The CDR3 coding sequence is TGCGCCAGCAGCGCCGGGGATAATTCACCCCTCCACTTT.

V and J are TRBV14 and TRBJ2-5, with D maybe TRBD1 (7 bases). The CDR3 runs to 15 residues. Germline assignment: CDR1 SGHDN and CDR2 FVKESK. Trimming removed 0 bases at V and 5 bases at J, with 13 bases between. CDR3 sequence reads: CASSQDTGDSETQYF. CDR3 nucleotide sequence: TGTGCCAGCAGCCAAGATACAGGGGACTCGGAGACCCAGTACTTC.

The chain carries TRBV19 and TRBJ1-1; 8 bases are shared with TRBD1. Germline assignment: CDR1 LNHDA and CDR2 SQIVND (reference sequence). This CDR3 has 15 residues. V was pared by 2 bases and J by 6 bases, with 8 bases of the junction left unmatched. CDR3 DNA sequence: TGTGCCAGTAGTATAAGGACAGGGCCAAGCGCTGAAGCTTTCTTT. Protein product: CASSIRTGPSAEAFF. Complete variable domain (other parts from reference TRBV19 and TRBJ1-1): DGGITQSPKYLFRKEGQNVTLSCEQNLNHDAMYWYRQDPGQGLRLIYYSQIVNDFQKGDIAEGYSVSREKKESFPLTVTSAQKNPTAFYLCASSIRTGPSAEAFFGQGTRLTVV.

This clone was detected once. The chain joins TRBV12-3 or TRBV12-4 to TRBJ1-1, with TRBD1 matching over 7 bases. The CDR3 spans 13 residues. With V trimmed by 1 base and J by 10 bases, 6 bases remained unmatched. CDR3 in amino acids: CASSLVTGFGAFF. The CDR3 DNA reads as TGTGCCAGCAGTTTAGTGACAGGGTTTGGAGCTTTCTTT.

The CDR3 here is CASYSTVNYGYTF. In nucleotides, the CDR3 is TGTGCCAGCTACTCGACAGTCAACTATGGCTACACCTTC. V usage is TRBV6-5 and J usage is TRBJ1-2, with D maybe TRBD1 (5 bases). This CDR3 has 13 residues. V lost 8 bases and J 2 bases, leaving 12 bases between the germline ends. CDR1 and CDR2 from the germline V gene are MNHEY and SVGAGI.

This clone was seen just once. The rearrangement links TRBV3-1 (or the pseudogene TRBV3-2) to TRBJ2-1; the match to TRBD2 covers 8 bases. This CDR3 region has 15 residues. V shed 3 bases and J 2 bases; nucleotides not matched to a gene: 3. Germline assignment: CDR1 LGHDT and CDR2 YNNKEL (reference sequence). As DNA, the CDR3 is TGTGCCAGCAGCCAGGGACTAGTCACCTACAATGAGCAGTTCTTC. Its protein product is CASSQGLVTYNEQFF.

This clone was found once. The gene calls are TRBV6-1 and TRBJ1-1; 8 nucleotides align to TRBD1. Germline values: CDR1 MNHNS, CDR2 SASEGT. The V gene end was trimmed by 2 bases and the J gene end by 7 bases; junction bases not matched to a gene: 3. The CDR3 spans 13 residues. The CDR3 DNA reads TGTGCCAGCAGTGAAACAGGGGGGATTGAAGCTTTCTTT. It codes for CASSETGGIEAFF.

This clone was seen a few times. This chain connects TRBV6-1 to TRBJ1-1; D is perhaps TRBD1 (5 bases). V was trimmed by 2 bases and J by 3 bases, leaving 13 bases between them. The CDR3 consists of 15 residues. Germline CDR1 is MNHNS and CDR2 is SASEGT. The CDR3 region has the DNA TGTGCCAGCAGTGAAATCCCAGGGCAATACACTGAAGCTTTCTTT. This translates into CASSEIPGQYTEAFF.

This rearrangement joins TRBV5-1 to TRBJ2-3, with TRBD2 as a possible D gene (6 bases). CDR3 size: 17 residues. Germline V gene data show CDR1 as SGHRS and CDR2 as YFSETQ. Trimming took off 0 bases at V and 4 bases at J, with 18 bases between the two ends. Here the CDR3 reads CASSLEGGLAVSDTQYF. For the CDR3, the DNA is TGCGCCAGCAGCTTGGAAGGTGGGTTAGCGGTCTCAGATACGCAGTATTTT.

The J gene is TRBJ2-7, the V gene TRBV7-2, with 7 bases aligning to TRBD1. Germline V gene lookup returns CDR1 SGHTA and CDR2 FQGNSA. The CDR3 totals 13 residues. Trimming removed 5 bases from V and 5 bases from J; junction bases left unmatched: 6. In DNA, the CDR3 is TGTGCCAGCAGCAGGGACAGTTCCCACGAGCAGTACTTC. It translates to CASSRDSSHEQYF.

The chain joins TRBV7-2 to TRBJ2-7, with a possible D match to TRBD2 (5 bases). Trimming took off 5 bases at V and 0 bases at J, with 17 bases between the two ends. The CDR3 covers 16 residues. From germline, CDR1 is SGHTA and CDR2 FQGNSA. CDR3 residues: CASSGVGLQSSYEQYF. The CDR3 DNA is TGTGCCAGCAGCGGCGTAGGACTCCAGAGCTCCTACGAGCAGTACTTC.

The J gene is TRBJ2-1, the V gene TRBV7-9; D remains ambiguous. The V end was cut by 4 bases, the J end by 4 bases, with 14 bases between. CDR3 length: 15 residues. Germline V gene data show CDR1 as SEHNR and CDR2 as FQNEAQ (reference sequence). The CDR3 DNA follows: TGTGCCAGCAGCTCCCCGGTCTCCCCGTACAATGAGCAGTTCTTC. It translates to CASSSPVSPYNEQFF.

The DNA of the CDR3 is TGTGCCACCTCGACATATAGCTCTGGAAACACCATATATTTT. This codes for CATSTYSSGNTIYF. J is TRBJ1-3 and V is TRBV19; D unresolved. The V end lost 10 bases, the J end lost 0 bases, and 13 bases lay between the germline ends. This CDR3 comprises 14 residues. Germline CDR1 is LNHDA and CDR2 is SQIVND (reference sequence).

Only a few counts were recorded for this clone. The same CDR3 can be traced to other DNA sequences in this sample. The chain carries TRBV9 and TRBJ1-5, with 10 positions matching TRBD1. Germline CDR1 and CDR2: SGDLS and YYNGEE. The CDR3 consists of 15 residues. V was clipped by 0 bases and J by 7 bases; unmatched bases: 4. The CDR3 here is CASSVAGQGGQPQHF. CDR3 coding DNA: TGTGCCAGCAGCGTAGCTGGACAGGGGGGGCAGCCCCAGCATTTT.

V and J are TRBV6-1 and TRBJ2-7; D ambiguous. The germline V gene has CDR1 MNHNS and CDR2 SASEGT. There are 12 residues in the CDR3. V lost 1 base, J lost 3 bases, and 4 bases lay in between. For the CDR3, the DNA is TGTGCCAGCAGTGAAGTCAACTACGAGCAGTACTTC. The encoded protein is CASSEVNYEQYF.

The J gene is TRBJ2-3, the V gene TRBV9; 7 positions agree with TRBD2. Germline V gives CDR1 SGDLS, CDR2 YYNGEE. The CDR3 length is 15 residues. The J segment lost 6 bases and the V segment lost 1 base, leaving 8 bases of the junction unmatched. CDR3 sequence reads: CASSVSGIQTDTQYF. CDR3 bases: TGTGCCAGCAGCGTAAGCGGGATACAGACCGATACGCAGTATTTT.

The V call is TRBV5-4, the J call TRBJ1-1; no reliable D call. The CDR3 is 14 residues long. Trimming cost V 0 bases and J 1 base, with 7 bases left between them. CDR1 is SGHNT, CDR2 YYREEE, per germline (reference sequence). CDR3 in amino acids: CASSLAGRNTEAFF. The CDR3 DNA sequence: TGTGCCAGCAGCTTGGCGGGGAGGAACACTGAAGCTTTCTTT.

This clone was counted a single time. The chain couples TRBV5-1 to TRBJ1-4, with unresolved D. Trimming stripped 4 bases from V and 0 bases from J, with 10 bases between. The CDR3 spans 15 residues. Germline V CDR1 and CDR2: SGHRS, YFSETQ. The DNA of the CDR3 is TGCGCCAGCAGCCCTGGCCGCTCAACTAATGAAAAACTGTTTTTT. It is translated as CASSPGRSTNEKLFF.

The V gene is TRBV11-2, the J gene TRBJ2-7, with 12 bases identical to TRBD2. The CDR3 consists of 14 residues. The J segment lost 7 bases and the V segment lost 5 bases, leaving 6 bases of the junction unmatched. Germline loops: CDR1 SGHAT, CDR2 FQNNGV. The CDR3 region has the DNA TGTGCCAGCAGCCTAGCGGGAGGGCCTCGGGAGCAGTACTTC. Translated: CASSLAGGPREQYF.

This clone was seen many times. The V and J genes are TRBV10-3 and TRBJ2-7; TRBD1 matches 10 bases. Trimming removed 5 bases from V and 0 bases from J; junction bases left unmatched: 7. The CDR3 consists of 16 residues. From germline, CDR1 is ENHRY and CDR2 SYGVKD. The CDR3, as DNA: TGTGCCATCAGTAGACCCGGGACAGGGGCCTCCTACGAGCAGTACTTC. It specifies CAISRPGTGASYEQYF.

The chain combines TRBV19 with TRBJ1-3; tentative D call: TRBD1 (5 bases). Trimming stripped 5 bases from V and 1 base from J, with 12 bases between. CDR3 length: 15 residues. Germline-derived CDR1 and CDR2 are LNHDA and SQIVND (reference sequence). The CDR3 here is CASSATGLSGNTIYF. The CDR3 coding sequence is TGTGCCAGTAGTGCTACAGGTCTATCTGGAAACACCATATATTTT.

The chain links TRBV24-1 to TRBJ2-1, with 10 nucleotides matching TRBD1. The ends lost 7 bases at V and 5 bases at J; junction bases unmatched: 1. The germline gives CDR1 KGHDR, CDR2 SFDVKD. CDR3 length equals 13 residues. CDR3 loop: CATRGQGNNEQFF. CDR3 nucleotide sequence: TGTGCCACCAGGGGACAGGGGAACAATGAGCAGTTCTTC.

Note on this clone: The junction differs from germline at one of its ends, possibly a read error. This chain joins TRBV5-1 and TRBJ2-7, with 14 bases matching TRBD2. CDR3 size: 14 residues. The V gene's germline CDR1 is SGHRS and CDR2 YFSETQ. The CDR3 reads CASRGTSGSDRLDF. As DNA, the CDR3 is TGCGCCAGCAGGGGGACTAGCGGGAGCGACCGGCTGGACTTC.

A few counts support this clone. CDR3 sequence: CASSFGASGTYEQYF. The CDR3 bases are TGTGCCAGCAGCTTTGGGGCTAGTGGGACCTACGAGCAGTACTTC. This chain joins TRBV11-2 and TRBJ2-7; D may be TRBD1 (5 bases). The V gene's germline CDR1 is SGHAT and CDR2 FQNNGV. The CDR3 covers 15 residues. The V end was cut by 3 bases, the J end by 2 bases, with 14 bases between.

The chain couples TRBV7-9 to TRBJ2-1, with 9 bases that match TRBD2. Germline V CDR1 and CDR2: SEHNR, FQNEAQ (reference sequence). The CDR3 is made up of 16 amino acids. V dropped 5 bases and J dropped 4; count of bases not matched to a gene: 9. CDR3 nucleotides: TGTGCCAGCAGCCCTCATAGCGGGAGAGGTTACAATGAGCAGTTCTTC. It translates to CASSPHSGRGYNEQFF.